The clone carrying this TCR beta chain was counted only a few times. These data come from a study of Ad26.COV2.S vaccination and SARS-CoV-2 variants. Specified treatment: around 19 received Ad26.COV2.S at low or high dose, single or two shots; 5 received placebo; per-sample allocation not given. Collection of the samples took place on day 63 after the first injection of vaccine or placebo. Data came from immunoSEQ multiplex PCR; TCRdb stores just in-frame clones and leaves some out. The repertoire has roughly 400,000 clones, roughly 91% of them found once; the top ten carry roughly 4%. Trimming took 2 bases from V and 3 from J, leaving 16 bases between them. This CDR3 contains 17 residues. From germline, CDR1 is KGHSH and CDR2 LQKENI.

This TCR came from a person aged 18-65 years who received the Ad26.COV2.S COVID-19 vaccine or a placebo. The chain recombines TRBV18 with TRBJ2-2; D uncertain. This material consisted of peripheral blood, taken in a trial of Ad26.COV2.S vaccine versus placebo. CDR3: CASSPTPAPGYTGELFF. CDR3 in DNA: TGTGCCAGCTCACCAACCCCCGCTCCCGGATACACCGGGGAGCTGTTTTTT.